This T cell receptor (beta chain) stems from a study of vaccination and CD4 T cells after COVID-19. Sequenced with the Oncomine TCR Beta short-read assay was DNA taken from cultured CD4+ T cells. Via MiXCR, TCRdb re-called the PCR reads, giving one row per CDR3 protein. The table shows about 17,000 distinct CDR3 sequences, with under 60% occurring only once. Note on this clonotype: The antigen is unknown.

The time point denotes: late sampling 161 to 241 days after vaccination in a few convalescent patients. Treatment given: 10-day PBMC culture with coronavirus spike peptide pools or control peptides (ViraFEST assay). The receptor was isolated from a human donor who had recovered from COVID-19. This specimen consisted of CD4+ T cells from blood, cultured in vitro, obtained about 7 months after SARS-CoV-2 vaccination.

The CDR3 region is CASSVTSGPYNEQFF. CDR3 nucleotide sequence: TGTGCCAGCAGCGTGACTAGCGGACCATACAATGAGCAGTTCTTC. The chain uses TRBV7-2 and TRBJ2-1, with TRBD2 matching over 9 bases. In germline, CDR1 is SGHTA, CDR2 FQGNSA. This CDR3 comprises 15 residues. The J segment lost 4 bases and the V segment lost 5 bases, leaving 6 bases of the junction unmatched.